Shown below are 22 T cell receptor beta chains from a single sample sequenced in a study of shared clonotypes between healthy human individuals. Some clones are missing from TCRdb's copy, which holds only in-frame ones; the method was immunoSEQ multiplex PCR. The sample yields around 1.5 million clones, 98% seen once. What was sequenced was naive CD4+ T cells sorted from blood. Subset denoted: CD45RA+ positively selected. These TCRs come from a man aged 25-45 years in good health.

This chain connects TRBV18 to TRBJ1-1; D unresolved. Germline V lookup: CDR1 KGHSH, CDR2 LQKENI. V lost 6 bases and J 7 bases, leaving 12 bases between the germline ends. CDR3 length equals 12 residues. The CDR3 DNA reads TGTGCCAGCTCCCCAGGTTGGATTGAAGCTTTCTTT. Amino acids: CASSPGWIEAFF.

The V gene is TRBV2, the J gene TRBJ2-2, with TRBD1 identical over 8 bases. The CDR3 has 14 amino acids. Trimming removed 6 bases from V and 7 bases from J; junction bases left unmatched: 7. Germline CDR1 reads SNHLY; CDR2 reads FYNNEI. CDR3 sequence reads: CASRPRTGIGELFF. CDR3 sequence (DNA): TGTGCCAGCAGACCGAGGACAGGGATCGGGGAGCTGTTTTTT. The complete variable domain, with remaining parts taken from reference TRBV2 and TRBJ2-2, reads EPEVTQTPSHQVTQMGQEVILRCVPISNHLYFYWYRQILGQKVEFLVSFYNNEISEKSEIFDDQFSVERPDGSNFTLKIRSTKLEDSAMYFCASRPRTGIGELFFGEGSRLTVL.

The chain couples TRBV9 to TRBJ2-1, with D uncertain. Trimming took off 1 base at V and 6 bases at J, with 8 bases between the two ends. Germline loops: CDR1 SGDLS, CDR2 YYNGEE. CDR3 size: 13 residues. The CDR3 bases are TGTGCCAGCAGCGTATACGGACCCAATGAGCAGTTCTTC. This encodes CASSVYGPNEQFF.

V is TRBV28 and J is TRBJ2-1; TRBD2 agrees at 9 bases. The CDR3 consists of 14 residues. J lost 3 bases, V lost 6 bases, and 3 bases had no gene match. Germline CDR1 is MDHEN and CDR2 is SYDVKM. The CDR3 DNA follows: TGTGCCAGCAGGACTAGCGGAGTCTACAATGAGCAGTTCTTC. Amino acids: CASRTSGVYNEQFF.

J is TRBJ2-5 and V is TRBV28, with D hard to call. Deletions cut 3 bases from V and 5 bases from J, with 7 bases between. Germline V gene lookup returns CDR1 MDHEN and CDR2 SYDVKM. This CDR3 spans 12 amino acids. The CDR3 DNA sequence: TGTGCCAGCAGTTTTATTTGGGAGACCCAGTACTTC. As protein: CASSFIWETQYF. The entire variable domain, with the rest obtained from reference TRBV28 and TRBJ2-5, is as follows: DVKVTQSSRYLVKRTGEKVFLECVQDMDHENMFWYRQDPGLGLRLIYFSYDVKMKEKGDIPEGYSVSREKKERFSLILESASTNQTSMYLCASSFIWETQYFGPGTRLLVL.

The CDR3 DNA is TGTGCCAGTAGTAGGGGGGCAAGTCAGCCCCAGCATTTT. This translates into CASSRGASQPQHF. The V and J genes are TRBV19 and TRBJ1-5; a possible D gene is TRBD1 (6 bases). Germline V gene sequence: CDR1 LNHDA, CDR2 SQIVND (reference sequence). Deletions cut 4 bases from V and 6 bases from J, with 10 bases between. The CDR3 runs to 13 residues. Complete variable domain (other parts from reference TRBV19 and TRBJ1-5): DGGITQSPKYLFRKEGQNVTLSCEQNLNHDAMYWYRQDPGQGLRLIYYSQIVNDFQKGDIAEGYSVSREKKESFPLTVTSAQKNPTAFYLCASSRGASQPQHFGDGTRLSIL.

CDR3 residues: CASSFVREGEKLFF. The CDR3 nucleotides read TGTGCCAGCAGCTTCGTTAGGGAAGGCGAAAAACTGTTTTTT. The V and J genes are TRBV5-5 and TRBJ1-4, with D uncertain. The ends were cut back, 2 bases at V and 8 bases at J, with 13 bases in the middle. Per germline, CDR1 SGHKS and CDR2 YYEKEE (reference sequence). This CDR3 comprises 14 residues.

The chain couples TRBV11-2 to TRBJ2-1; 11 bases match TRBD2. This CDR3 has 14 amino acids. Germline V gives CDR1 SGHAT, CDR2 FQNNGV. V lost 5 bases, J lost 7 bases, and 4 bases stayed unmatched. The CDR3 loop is CASSPLAGENEQFF. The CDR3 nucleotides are TGTGCCAGCAGCCCACTAGCGGGAGAAAATGAGCAGTTCTTC.

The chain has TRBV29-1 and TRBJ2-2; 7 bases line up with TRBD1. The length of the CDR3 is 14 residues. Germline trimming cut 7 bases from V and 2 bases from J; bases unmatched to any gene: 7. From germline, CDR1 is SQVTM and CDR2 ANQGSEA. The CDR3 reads CSGLTGPNTGELFF. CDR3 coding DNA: TGCAGCGGGTTGACAGGGCCCAACACCGGGGAGCTGTTTTTT.

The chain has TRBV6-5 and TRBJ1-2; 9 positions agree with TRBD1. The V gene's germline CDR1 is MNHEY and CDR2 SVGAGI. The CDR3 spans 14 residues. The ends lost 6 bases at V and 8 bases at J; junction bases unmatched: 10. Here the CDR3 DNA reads TGTGCCAGCAGCCAACTGAACAGGGGGCGGGGCTACACCTTC. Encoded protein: CASSQLNRGRGYTF.

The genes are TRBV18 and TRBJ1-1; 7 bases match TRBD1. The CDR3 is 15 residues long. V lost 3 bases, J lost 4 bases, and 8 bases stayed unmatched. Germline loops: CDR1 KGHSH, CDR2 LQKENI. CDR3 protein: CASSPGRQGGTEAFF. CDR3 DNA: TGTGCCAGCTCACCGGGGCGACAGGGAGGCACTGAAGCTTTCTTT.

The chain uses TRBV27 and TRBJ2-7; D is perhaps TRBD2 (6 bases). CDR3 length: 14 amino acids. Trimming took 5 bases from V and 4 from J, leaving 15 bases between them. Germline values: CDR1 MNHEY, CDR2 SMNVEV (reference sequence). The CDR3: CASSVRDGGYEQYF. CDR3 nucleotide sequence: TGTGCCAGCAGTGTACGGGACGGAGGGTACGAGCAGTACTTC.

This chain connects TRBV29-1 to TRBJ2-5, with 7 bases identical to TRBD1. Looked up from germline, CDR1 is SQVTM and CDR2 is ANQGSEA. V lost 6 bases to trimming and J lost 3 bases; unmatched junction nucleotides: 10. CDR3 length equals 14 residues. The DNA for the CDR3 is TGCAGCGTACTTCTGACAGGGAAAGAAGAGACCCAGTACTTC. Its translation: CSVLLTGKEETQYF.

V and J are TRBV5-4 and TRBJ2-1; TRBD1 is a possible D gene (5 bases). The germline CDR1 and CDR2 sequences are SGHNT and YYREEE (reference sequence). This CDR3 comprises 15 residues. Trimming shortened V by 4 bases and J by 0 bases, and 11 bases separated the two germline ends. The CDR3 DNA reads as TGTGCCAGCAGCCGCGACAGATTCTCCTACAATGAGCAGTTCTTC. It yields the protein CASSRDRFSYNEQFF.

CDR3 sequence reads: CAVRSAGPEKLFF. CDR3 bases: TGTGCCGTAAGGTCGGCAGGGCCTGAAAAACTGTTTTTT. This chain uses TRBV2 with TRBJ1-4, with TRBD1 as a possible D gene (5 bases). V was clipped by 11 bases and J by 7 bases, with 17 bases between them. This CDR3 is 13 amino acids long. Germline values: CDR1 SNHLY, CDR2 FYNNEI.

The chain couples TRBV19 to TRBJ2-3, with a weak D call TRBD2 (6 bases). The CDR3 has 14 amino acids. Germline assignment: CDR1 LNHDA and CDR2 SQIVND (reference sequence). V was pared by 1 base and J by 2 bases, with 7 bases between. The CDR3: CASSIAGDTDTQYF. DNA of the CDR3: TGTGCCAGTAGTATAGCGGGGGACACAGATACGCAGTATTTT.

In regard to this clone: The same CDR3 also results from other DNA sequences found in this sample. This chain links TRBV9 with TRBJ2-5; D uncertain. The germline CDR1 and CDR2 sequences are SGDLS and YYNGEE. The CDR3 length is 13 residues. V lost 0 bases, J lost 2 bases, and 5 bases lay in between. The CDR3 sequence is CASSVGVQETQYF. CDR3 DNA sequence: TGTGCCAGCAGCGTAGGGGTTCAAGAGACCCAGTACTTC.

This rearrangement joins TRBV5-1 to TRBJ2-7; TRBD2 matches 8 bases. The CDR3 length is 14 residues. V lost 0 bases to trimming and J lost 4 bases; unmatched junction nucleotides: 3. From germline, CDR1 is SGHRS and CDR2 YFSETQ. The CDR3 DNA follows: TGCGCCAGCAGCTTGGAGGGACTAGGGTACGAGCAGTACTTC. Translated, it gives CASSLEGLGYEQYF. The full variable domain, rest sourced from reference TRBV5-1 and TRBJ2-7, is KAGVTQTPRYLIKTRGQQVTLSCSPISGHRSVSWYQQTPGQGLQFLFEYFSETQRNKGNFPGRFSGRQFSNSRSEMNVSTLELGDSALYLCASSLEGLGYEQYFGPGTRLTVT.

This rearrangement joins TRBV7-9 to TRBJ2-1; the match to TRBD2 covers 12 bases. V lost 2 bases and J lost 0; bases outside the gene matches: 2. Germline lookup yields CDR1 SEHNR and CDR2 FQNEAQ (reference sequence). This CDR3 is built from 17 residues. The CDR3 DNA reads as TGTGCCAGCAGCTTACTGACTAGCGGGAGCTCCTACAATGAGCAGTTCTTC. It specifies CASSLLTSGSSYNEQFF.

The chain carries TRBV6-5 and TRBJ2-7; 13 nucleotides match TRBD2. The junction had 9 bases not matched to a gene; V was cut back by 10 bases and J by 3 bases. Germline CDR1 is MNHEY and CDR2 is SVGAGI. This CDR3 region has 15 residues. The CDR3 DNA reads TGTGCCACACAACCGGGACTAGCGGGAAACTACGAGCAGTACTTC. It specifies CATQPGLAGNYEQYF.

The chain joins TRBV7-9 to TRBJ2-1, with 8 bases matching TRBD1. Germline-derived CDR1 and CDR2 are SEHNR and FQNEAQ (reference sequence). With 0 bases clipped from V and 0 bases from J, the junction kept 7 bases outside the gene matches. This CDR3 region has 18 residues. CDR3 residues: CASSLAETGVTSYNEQFF. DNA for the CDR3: TGTGCCAGCAGCTTAGCGGAGACAGGGGTTACCTCCTACAATGAGCAGTTCTTC. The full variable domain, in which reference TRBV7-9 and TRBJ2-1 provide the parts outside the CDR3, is DTGVSQNPRHKITKRGQNVTFRCDPISEHNRLYWYRQTLGQGPEFLTYFQNEAQLEKSRLLSDRFSAERPKGSFSTLEIQRTEQGDSAMYLCASSLAETGVTSYNEQFFGPGTRLTVL.

This chain's CDR3 is CAWSVLSGGYEQYF. CDR3 DNA sequence: TGTGCCTGGAGTGTACTCTCGGGGGGTTACGAGCAGTACTTC. V is TRBV30 and J is TRBJ2-7, with 7 bases fitting TRBD2. The V segment lost 0 bases and the J segment 4 bases; nucleotides outside the gene matches: 6. CDR3 length: 14 amino acids. CDR1 is GTSNPN, CDR2 SVGIG, per germline (reference sequence).